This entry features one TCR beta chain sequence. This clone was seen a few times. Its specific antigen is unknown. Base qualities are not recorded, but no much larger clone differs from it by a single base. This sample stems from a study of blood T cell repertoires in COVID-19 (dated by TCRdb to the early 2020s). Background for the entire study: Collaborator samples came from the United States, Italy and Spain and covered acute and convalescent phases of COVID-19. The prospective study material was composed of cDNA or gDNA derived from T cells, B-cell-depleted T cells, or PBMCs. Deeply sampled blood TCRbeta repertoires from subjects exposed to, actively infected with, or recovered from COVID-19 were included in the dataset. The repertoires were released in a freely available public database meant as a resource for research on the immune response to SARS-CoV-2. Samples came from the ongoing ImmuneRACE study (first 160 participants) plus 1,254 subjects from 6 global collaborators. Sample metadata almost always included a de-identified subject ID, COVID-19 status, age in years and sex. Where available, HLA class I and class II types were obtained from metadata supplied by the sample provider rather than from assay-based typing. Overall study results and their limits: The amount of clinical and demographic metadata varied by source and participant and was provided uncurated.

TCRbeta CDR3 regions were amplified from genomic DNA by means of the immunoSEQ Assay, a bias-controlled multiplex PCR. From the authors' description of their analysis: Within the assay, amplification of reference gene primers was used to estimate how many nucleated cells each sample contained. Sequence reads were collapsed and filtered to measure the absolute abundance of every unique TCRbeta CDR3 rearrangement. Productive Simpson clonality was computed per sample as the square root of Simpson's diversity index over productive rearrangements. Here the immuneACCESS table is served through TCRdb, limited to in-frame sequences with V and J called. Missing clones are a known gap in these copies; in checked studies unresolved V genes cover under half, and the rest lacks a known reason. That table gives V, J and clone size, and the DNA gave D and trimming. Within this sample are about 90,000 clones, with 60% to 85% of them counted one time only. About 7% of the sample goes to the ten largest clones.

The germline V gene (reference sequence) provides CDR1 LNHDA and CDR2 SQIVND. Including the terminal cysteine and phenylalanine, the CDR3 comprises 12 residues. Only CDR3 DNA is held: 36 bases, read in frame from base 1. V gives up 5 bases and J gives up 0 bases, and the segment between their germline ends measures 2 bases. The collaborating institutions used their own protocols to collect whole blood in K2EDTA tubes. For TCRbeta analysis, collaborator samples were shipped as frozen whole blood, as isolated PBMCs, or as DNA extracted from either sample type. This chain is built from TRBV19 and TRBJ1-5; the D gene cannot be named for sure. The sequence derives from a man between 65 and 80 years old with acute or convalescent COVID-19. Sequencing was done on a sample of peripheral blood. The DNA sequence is TGTGCCAGTAGTTATAGCAATCAGCCCCAGCATTTT. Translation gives CASSYSNQPQHF.